This TCR beta chain was recorded in a study of blood T cell repertoires in COVID-19 (dated by TCRdb to about 2020). In terms of the full investigation: Samples covering the acute and convalescent phases of COVID-19 were provided by collaborators in the United States, Italy and Spain. The prospective study material was composed of cDNA or gDNA derived from T cells, B-cell-depleted T cells, or PBMCs. Deeply sampled blood TCRbeta repertoires from subjects exposed to, actively infected with, or recovered from COVID-19 were included in the dataset. The repertoires were released in a freely available public database meant as a resource for research on the immune response to SARS-CoV-2. Samples were obtained from the ongoing ImmuneRACE study (first 160 participants) and from some 1,300 subjects provided by 6 global collaborators. A de-identified subject ID, COVID-19 status, age in years and sex were almost always included in the sample metadata. Where HLA class I and class II types were available, the types were taken from metadata supplied by the sample provider, not from assay-based typing. General findings and caveats noted by the study authors: How much clinical and demographic metadata was included differed by source and by participant, and the metadata was provided uncurated.

This clone was counted a single time. Its recognized antigen is unknown. Per-nucleotide qualities are absent, and no much larger clonotype sits a single base away. Collaborating institutions collected whole blood in K2EDTA tubes following their own protocols. For TCRbeta analysis, collaborators shipped samples in one of three forms: frozen whole blood, isolated PBMCs, or DNA extracted from either of those sample types. The immunoSEQ Assay, a bias-controlled multiplex PCR, was used to amplify TCRbeta CDR3 regions from genomic DNA. The study's own analysis went as follows. The number of nucleated cells in each sample was estimated by amplification of reference gene primers within the assay. To quantify the absolute abundance of each unique TCRbeta CDR3 rearrangement, sequence reads were collapsed and filtered. For each sample, productive Simpson clonality was calculated as the square root of Simpson's diversity index over productive rearrangements. TCRdb retrieved this table from immuneACCESS and kept in-frame rearrangements only. Not all clones are present; in checked studies, unresolved V genes account for under half, and no reason is known for the remainder. V, J and clone size are those of that table, while D and trimming were read from the DNA. This sample has around 260,000 clones in its table, and 85% to 90% of those were observed once. Approximately 4% of the sample is held by the ten biggest clonotypes.

The sequencing input was peripheral blood. This TCR was recovered from a man younger than 30 with active or convalescent COVID-19.

In nucleotides, the sequence is TGTGCCAGCAGTTTTCACTACATTAACTATGGCTACACCTTC. This codes for CASSFHYINYGYTF. The V gene is TRBV28 and the J gene is TRBJ1-2; the D gene cannot be named for sure. Including the terminal cysteine and phenylalanine, the CDR3 comprises 14 residues. Of the read, only the CDR3 DNA is kept; its 42 bases are in frame from base 1. CDR1 is given as MDHEN and CDR2 as SYDVKM, both from the germline V gene. V sheds 3 bases and J sheds 1 base, leaving 9 bases between their ends.